The sequence of this T cell receptor (beta chain) was determined in a study of beta chain features in type 1 diabetes. Study summary: In all, about 100,000,000 sorted cells from all samples were analyzed. Broader study findings: Shortening of TCRB CDR3s, moderate but significant, appeared in all four CD4+ subsets of Type 1 diabetes patients. Any HLA type influence on TCRB rearrangement was left unresolved here.

Researchers reported sorting CD4+ naive, central memory, regulatory and stem cell-like memory cells via CD45RO/CCR7/CD25/CD127/CD95/CD27. Germline values: CDR1 MNHEY, CDR2 SVGAGI. Trimming took 0 bases from V and 7 from J; bases not matched to a gene: 6. The CDR3 has 16 amino acids. For this clone: No antigen is known for it.

Sequencing targeted expressed TCRB transcripts, as all isolated RNA had been reverse transcribed. The table came from immunoSEQ multiplex PCR; TCRdb's copy has only in-frame clones and leaves some out. Here the sample spans 900,000 or so clones, around a sixth being singletons. The sequenced sample was naive CD4+ T cells from blood. This sequence joins TRBV6-5 and TRBJ2-7, with 13 positions matching TRBD2. This clonotype originated in a woman aged 18-29 years in good health. CDR3 nucleotide sequence: TGTGCCAGCAGTTACTCGACGGGACTAGCGGGATCTGAGCAGTACTTC. This encodes CASSYSTGLAGSEQYF.